Below are 3 T cell receptor beta chains sequenced from a single sample in a study of T cell changes during pregnancy in multiple sclerosis. Repertoires were generated with immunoSEQ multiplex PCR, while TCRdb's copy carries only in-frame clones and drops some. The sample contains over 50,000 clones, approximately 88% of which appear only once. The source was peripheral blood, collected in the first trimester of pregnancy. The receptors here all came from a female donor with multiple sclerosis, enrolled in a pregnancy study.

The rearrangement joins TRBV6-6 to TRBJ2-7, with D unclear. V shed 5 bases and J shed 0 bases, with 8 bases lying between them. The CDR3 length is 13 residues. Germline lookup yields CDR1 MNHNY and CDR2 SVGAGI (reference sequence). The CDR3 DNA is TGTGCCAGCAGTCCTCCGGGCTCCTACGAGCAGTACTTC. This gives the protein CASSPPGSYEQYF.

V gene TRBV5-1 combines with J gene TRBJ1-3; weak D call: TRBD1 (6 bases). V was cut by 2 bases and J by 0 bases, with 12 bases left in between. This CDR3 has 16 amino acids. Germline CDR1 is SGHRS and CDR2 is YFSETQ. The DNA for the CDR3 is TGCGCCAGCAGCTTAAACCGGGACATCTCTGGAAACACCATATATTTT. It specifies CASSLNRDISGNTIYF.

This clone was detected once. The chain employs TRBV15 and TRBJ2-7, with a possible D match to TRBD1 (5 bases). Germline V gene lookup returns CDR1 LNHNV and CDR2 YYDKDF (reference sequence). V lost 4 bases to trimming and J lost 2 bases, with 18 bases between them. This CDR3 has 16 residues. CDR3 coding DNA: TGTGCCACCAGCACCTTAAAGGGGAAATTGCCCTACGAGCAGTACTTC. Protein sequence: CATSTLKGKLPYEQYF.